Shown below are 5 T cell receptor beta chains from a single sample sequenced in a study of vaccination effects on CD4 cells after COVID-19. When 10 to 11 days of culture had elapsed, CD4+ T cells were isolated. Two doses of either BNT162b2 or mRNA-1273 were given to each participant. Their recognized antigens are unknown. The repertoire was sequenced with immunoSEQ multiplex PCR; TCRdb's copy has only in-frame clones and lacks some. The sample holds more than 55,000 clones, just under 80% seen once. The source was CD4+ T cells from PBMCs cultured without peptide, collected after COVID-19 vaccination. These receptors were collected from a human donor who received a COVID-19 vaccine.

The chain uses TRBV5-1 and TRBJ2-3, with 7 bases identical to TRBD2. Germline V gene data show CDR1 as SGHRS and CDR2 as YFSETQ. This CDR3 is built from 14 residues. V lost 3 bases, J lost 3 bases, and 4 bases stayed unmatched. The CDR3 DNA sequence: TGCGCCAGCAGCTGGCGGGAGTTAACAGATACGCAGTATTTT. Translated, it gives CASSWRELTDTQYF.

The chain joins TRBV2 to TRBJ1-4, with D unresolved. Germline V lookup: CDR1 SNHLY, CDR2 FYNNEI. This CDR3 has 14 amino acids. Trimming removed 3 bases at V and 7 bases at J, with 12 bases between. The CDR3 bases are TGTGCCAGCAGTGAGAGATTTAGAAGTGAAAAACTGTTTTTT. Protein: CASSERFRSEKLFF.

This clone was counted a single time. The chain is built from TRBV6-6 and TRBJ1-1; D may be TRBD1 (5 bases). This CDR3 is built from 13 residues. The germline V and J ends were trimmed by 4 bases and 4 bases, with 10 bases remaining between them. The germline V gene has CDR1 MNHNY and CDR2 SVGAGI (reference sequence). The CDR3 DNA sequence: TGTGCCAGCAGTTGGGGGGTCGCCACTGAAGCTTTCTTT. The encoded protein is CASSWGVATEAFF.

This chain links TRBV3-1 (or the pseudogene TRBV3-2) with TRBJ2-1; D perhaps matches TRBD2 (5 bases). Germline V gives CDR1 LGHDT, CDR2 YNNKEL (reference sequence). V was pared by 0 bases and J by 1 base, with 13 bases between. This CDR3 spans 17 amino acids. CDR3 loop: CASSQEGPRGSYNEQFF. DNA for the CDR3: TGTGCCAGCAGCCAAGAAGGCCCCAGAGGGTCCTACAATGAGCAGTTCTTC.

This chain connects TRBV30 to TRBJ2-5, with 7 bases lining up with TRBD2. This CDR3 contains 13 residues. From germline, CDR1 is GTSNPN and CDR2 SVGIG (reference sequence). V lost 2 bases to trimming and J lost 6 bases; unmatched junction nucleotides: 6. CDR3 nucleotide sequence: TGTGCCTGGAGTACTAGCGTCACGAAGACCCAGTACTTC. Protein sequence: CAWSTSVTKTQYF.